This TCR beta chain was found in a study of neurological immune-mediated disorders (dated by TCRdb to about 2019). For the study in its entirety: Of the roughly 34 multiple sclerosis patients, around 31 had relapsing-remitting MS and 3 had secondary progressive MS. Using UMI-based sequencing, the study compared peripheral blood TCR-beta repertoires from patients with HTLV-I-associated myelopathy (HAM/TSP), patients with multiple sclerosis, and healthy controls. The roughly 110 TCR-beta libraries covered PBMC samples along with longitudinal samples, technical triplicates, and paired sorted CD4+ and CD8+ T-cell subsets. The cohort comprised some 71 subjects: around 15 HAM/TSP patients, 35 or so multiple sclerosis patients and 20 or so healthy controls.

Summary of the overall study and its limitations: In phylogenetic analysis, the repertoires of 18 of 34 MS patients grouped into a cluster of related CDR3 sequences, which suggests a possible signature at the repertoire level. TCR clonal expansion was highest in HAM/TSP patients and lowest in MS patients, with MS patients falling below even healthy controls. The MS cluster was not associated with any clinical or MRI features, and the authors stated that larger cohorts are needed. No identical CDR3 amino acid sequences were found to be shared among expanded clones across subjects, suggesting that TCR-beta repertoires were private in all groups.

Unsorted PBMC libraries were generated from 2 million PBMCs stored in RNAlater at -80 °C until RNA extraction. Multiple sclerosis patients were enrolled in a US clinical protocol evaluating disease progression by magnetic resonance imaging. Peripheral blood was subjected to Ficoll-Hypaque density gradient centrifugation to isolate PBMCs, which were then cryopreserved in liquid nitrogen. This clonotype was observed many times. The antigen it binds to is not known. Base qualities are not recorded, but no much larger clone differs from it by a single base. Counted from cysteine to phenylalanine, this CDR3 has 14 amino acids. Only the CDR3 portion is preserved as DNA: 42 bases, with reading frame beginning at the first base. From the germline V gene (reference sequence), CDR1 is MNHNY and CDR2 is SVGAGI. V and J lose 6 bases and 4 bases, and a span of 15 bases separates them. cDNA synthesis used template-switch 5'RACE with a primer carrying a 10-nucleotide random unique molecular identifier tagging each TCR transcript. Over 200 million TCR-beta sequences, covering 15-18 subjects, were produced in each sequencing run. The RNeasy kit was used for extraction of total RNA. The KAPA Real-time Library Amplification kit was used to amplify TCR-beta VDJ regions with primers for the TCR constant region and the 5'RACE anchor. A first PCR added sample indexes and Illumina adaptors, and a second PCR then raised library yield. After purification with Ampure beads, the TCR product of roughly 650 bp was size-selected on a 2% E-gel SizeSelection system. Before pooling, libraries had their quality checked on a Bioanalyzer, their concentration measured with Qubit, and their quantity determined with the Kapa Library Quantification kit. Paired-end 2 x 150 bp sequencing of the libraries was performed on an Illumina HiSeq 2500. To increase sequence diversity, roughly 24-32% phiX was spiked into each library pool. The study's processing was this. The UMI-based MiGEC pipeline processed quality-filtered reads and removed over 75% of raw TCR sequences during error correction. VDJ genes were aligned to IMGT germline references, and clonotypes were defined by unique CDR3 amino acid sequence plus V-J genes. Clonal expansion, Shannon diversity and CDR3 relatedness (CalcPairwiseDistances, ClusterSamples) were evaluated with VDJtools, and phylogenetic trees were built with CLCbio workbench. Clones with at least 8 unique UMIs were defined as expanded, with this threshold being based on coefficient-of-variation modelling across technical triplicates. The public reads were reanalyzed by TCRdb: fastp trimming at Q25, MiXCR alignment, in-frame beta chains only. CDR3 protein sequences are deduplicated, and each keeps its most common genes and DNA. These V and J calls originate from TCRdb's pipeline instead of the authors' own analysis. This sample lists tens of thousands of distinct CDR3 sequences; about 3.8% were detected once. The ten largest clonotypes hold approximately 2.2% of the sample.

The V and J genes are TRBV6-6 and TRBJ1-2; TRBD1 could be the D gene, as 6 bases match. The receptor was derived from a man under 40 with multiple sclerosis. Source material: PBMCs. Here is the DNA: TGTGCCAGCAGGATTTGGCAGGGGAGCTATGGCTACACCTTC. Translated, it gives CASRIWQGSYGYTF.